This T cell receptor (beta chain) was identified during a study of cytomegalovirus exposure and HLA in healthy donors. At the level of the study: A data release that came early held tens of millions of unique TCRs from HLA-typed donors.

It was with 60 Vbeta and 13 Jbeta primers that the PCR ran. Some clones are missing from TCRdb's copy, which holds only in-frame ones; the method was immunoSEQ multiplex PCR. The data hold some 200,000 clones, with about 80% observed a single time. Material for sequencing was PBMCs. The TCR originated in a woman aged 40-49 years in good health and CMV-seronegative.

CDR3: CASSLAEGGSDTQYF. The CDR3 nucleotides are TGTGCCAGCAGCTTAGCTGAGGGGGGGTCAGATACGCAGTATTTT. The J gene is TRBJ2-3, the V gene TRBV7-9, with D possibly TRBD2 on 7 matching bases. The CDR3 is 15 amino acids. In germline, CDR1 is SEHNR, CDR2 FQNEAQ (reference sequence). V was trimmed by 0 bases and J by 4 bases, leaving 11 bases between them.